This T cell receptor (beta chain) was sequenced in a study of blood T cell repertoires in COVID-19. On the study more broadly: Specimens from acute and convalescent COVID-19 originated in the United States, Italy and Spain. T cells, B-cell-depleted T cells, or PBMCs supplied cDNA or gDNA.

Germline V gene data show CDR1 as SGHDT and CDR2 as YYEEEE. CDR3 size: 15 residues. V dropped 0 bases and J dropped 5; count of bases not matched to a gene: 6. Original methodology: The assay estimated nucleated cells by amplifying reference gene primers. Clones were sequenced by immunoSEQ multiplex PCR, and TCRdb holds only the in-frame ones, with some missing. V, J and clone size reflect that table, while D and trimming were determined from the DNA. The table records around 100,000 clones, almost 90% of them present only once. Sequencing used peripheral blood. The TCR originated in a human donor in a cohort sampled during active COVID-19. The rearrangement joins TRBV5-6 to TRBJ2-5; 8 bases map to TRBD2. CDR3 nucleotide sequence: TGTGCCAGCAGCTTGGGGCGGACTAGCCGGGAGACCCAGTACTTC. It specifies CASSLGRTSRETQYF.